These 14 T cell receptor beta chains share one sample of origin, sequenced in a study of shared clonotypes between healthy human individuals (dated by TCRdb to the early 2020s). CD8 naive samples were obtained by positive selection for CCR7 among CD45RO-negative cells, yielding a CD45RA+CCR7+ population from which TemRA cells were excluded. Library preparation was by the immunoSEQ multiplex PCR assay. Drawn from immuneACCESS, this table holds only the in-frame rearrangements with V and J called that TCRdb kept. Clones are partly lost; checked studies trace under half to an unresolved V gene and leave the rest unexplained. This sample lists about 2.1 million clones; roughly 93% were detected once. Of the sample, 1.5% to 2% falls within the top ten clones. The sample consisted of naive CD8+ T cells from PBMCs. The sample's cell subset or site, from its label and the paper: CD45RA+CCR7+. The receptors were sampled from a man aged 18 to 35 in good health. Some clones in this sample may be carry-over from other donors' samples.

Concerning this clone: This CDR3 is also generated by other DNA sequences in the sample. The chain uses TRBV4-1 and TRBJ2-1, with D uncertain. The V gene's germline CDR1 is MGHRA and CDR2 YSYEKL. The CDR3 totals 14 residues. The V gene lost 0 bases and the J gene lost 3 bases, with 6 bases spanning the gap. CDR3 loop: CASSQDLGYNEQFF. The CDR3 DNA is TGCGCCAGCAGCCAAGATTTGGGCTACAATGAGCAGTTCTTC.

In its sample, this clone was seen once. V gene TRBV5-5 combines with J gene TRBJ2-7; no clear D gene. In germline, CDR1 is SGHKS, CDR2 YYEKEE (reference sequence). V shed 3 bases and J shed 1 base, with 11 bases lying between them. This CDR3 has 14 amino acids. The CDR3 spells CASSSYLRSYEQYF. For the CDR3, the DNA is TGTGCCAGCAGCTCGTACCTCAGGTCCTACGAGCAGTACTTC. Looking up the rest from reference TRBV5-5 and TRBJ2-7 gives the full variable domain: DAGVTQSPTHLIKTRGQQVTLRCSPISGHKSVSWYQQVLGQGPQFIFQYYEKEERGRGNFPDRFSARQFPNYSSELNVNALLLGDSALYLCASSSYLRSYEQYFGPGTRLTVT.

The rearrangement links TRBV7-9 to TRBJ1-1; D is uncertain. The CDR3 contains 15 residues. Germline CDR1 reads SEHNR; CDR2 reads FQNEAQ (reference sequence). V gave up 5 bases and J gave up 0 bases, with 13 bases separating them. CDR3 in amino acids: CASSPPKGMNTEAFF. CDR3 in DNA: TGTGCCAGCAGCCCCCCGAAAGGAATGAACACTGAAGCTTTCTTT. The complete variable domain, with remaining parts taken from reference TRBV7-9 and TRBJ1-1, reads DTGVSQNPRHKITKRGQNVTFRCDPISEHNRLYWYRQTLGQGPEFLTYFQNEAQLEKSRLLSDRFSAERPKGSFSTLEIQRTEQGDSAMYLCASSPPKGMNTEAFFGQGTRLTVV.

The chain is built from TRBV27 and TRBJ2-2, with no clear D. V lost 11 bases, J lost 1 base, and 8 bases lay in between. Germline V gene data show CDR1 as MNHEY and CDR2 as SMNVEV (reference sequence). CDR3 length: 12 residues. DNA for the CDR3: TGTGCCTCTACGGGGAACACCGGGGAGCTGTTTTTT. It yields the protein CASTGNTGELFF.

Concerning this clone itself: This specimen includes other DNA sequences encoding the same CDR3. The gene calls are TRBV7-9 and TRBJ1-1; 7 nucleotides align to TRBD1. CDR1 is SEHNR and CDR2 is FQNEAQ in the germline V gene (reference sequence). The V segment lost 5 bases and the J segment 1 base; nucleotides outside the gene matches: 4. CDR3 size: 14 residues. CDR3 coding DNA: TGTGCCAGCAGCCCCAGGGGGGGGAACACTGAAGCTTTCTTT. Its protein is CASSPRGGNTEAFF.

This chain joins TRBV21-1 and TRBJ1-2; the listed D gene, TRBD1, was not tested against the DNA. TRBV21-1 is classified as a pseudogene. There are 13 residues in the CDR3. The CDR3 spells CASSITGGRGYTF. The CDR3 DNA is TGTGCCAGCAGCATAACAGGGGGAAGAGGCTACACCTTC.

This chain links TRBV27 with TRBJ1-5; tentatively, D is TRBD1 (6 bases). Deletions cut 6 bases from V and 1 base from J, with 13 bases between. The V gene's germline CDR1 is MNHEY and CDR2 SMNVEV (reference sequence). CDR3 size: 15 residues. In DNA, the CDR3 is TGTGCCAGCAGCCCTTGGCAGGGGAGCAATCAGCCCCAGCATTTT. It codes for CASSPWQGSNQPQHF.

This sequence joins TRBV28 and TRBJ1-1; D uncertain. Germline lookup yields CDR1 MDHEN and CDR2 SYDVKM. Trimming removed 3 bases from V and 1 base from J, with 9 bases in between. This CDR3 has 14 amino acids. The CDR3 loop reads CASSFRSGNTEAFF. Written as DNA, the CDR3 is TGTGCCAGCAGTTTTCGGTCCGGGAACACTGAAGCTTTCTTT.

This clone occurred a few times. The chain has TRBV19 and TRBJ1-2, with D possibly being TRBD1 (5 bases). The CDR3 is 14 amino acids. The ends were cut back, 3 bases at V and 1 base at J, with 9 bases in the middle. Germline CDR1 is LNHDA and CDR2 is SQIVND (reference sequence). This CDR3 is CASSIGTVNYGYTF. CDR3 DNA: TGTGCCAGTAGTATCGGGACCGTTAACTATGGCTACACCTTC.

The chain carries TRBV7-9 and TRBJ2-1; D possibly matches TRBD1 or TRBD2 (5 bases each). This CDR3 comprises 16 residues. V shed 5 bases and J shed 5 bases, with 19 bases lying between them. Germline V CDR1 and CDR2: SEHNR, FQNEAQ (reference sequence). The CDR3 bases are TGTGCCAGCAGCGTCCCGGGACCATCAACCCACAATGAGCAGTTCTTC. This sequence encodes CASSVPGPSTHNEQFF.

Comment on this clone: This CDR3 is also generated by other DNA sequences in the sample. This sequence joins TRBV28 and TRBJ2-7; D is ambiguous. CDR1 and CDR2 (germline): MDHEN, SYDVKM. The CDR3 spans 14 residues. The V and J ends lost 5 bases and 0 bases respectively, with 11 bases between them. The chain's CDR3 is CASSLVLSSYEQYF. CDR3 DNA sequence: TGTGCCAGCAGTCTCGTTTTGAGCTCCTACGAGCAGTACTTC.

The chain couples TRBV27 to TRBJ2-5, with TRBD1 identical over 9 bases. This CDR3 spans 14 amino acids. J gave up 2 bases and V 5 bases, and 3 bases lay outside the gene matches. Germline V gives CDR1 MNHEY, CDR2 SMNVEV (reference sequence). The CDR3 region is CASSGTGTQETQYF. The CDR3, as DNA: TGTGCCAGCAGTGGGACAGGGACTCAAGAGACCCAGTACTTC.

The rearrangement links TRBV5-4 to TRBJ1-1; D unresolved. Germline CDR1 SGHNT, CDR2 YYREEE (reference sequence). This CDR3 spans 15 amino acids. V was trimmed by 2 bases and J by 5 bases, leaving 16 bases between them. The CDR3 DNA sequence: TGTGCCAGCAGCTTTGGGTCCAAGGGATGGACTGAAGCTTTCTTT. Protein sequence: CASSFGSKGWTEAFF.

V is TRBV14 and J is TRBJ2-2; D is perhaps TRBD1 (6 bases). The germline gives CDR1 SGHDN, CDR2 FVKESK. This CDR3 contains 16 residues. V dropped 0 bases and J dropped 3 bases, with 11 bases sitting between them. CDR3 nucleotides: TGTGCCAGCAGCCAAGATACAGGGTGGTACACCGGGGAGCTGTTTTTT. Translated: CASSQDTGWYTGELFF.